This T cell receptor beta chain was retrieved from a study of CD8+ T cells in alopecia areata. Treatment indicated: oral pan-JAK inhibitor, 5-10 mg twice daily. With 0 bases removed from V and 7 bases from J, the gap between germline ends came to 9 bases. Germline CDR1 reads GTSNPN; CDR2 reads SVGIG (reference sequence). CDR3 length: 13 amino acids. It was cDNA, reverse transcribed from extracted RNA, that served as the sequencing template. TCRdb keeps only in-frame clones here, not all; method: immunoSEQ multiplex PCR. The profile shows about 270,000 clones, 50% to 75% of them singletons. The TCR comes from a human donor with alopecia areata. J is TRBJ1-4 and V is TRBV30; the D gene is possibly TRBD1 (5 bases). Sequencing was performed on CD4+ T cells sorted from blood, taken at week 52, from a patient treated with tofacitinib. The CDR3 DNA reads TGTGCCTGGAGTGTCCAGGGAGGTGAAAAACTGTTTTTT. It translates to CAWSVQGGEKLFF.